The 22 T cell receptor beta chains in this list originate from one sample, sequenced in a study of CD8+ T cells in alopecia areata. The treatment denotes: oral pan-JAK inhibitor, 5-10 mg twice daily. RNA, once extracted, was reverse transcribed into cDNA for use as the sequencing template. Clones were sequenced by immunoSEQ multiplex PCR, and TCRdb holds only the in-frame ones, with some missing. The sample includes 95,000 to 100,000 clones, 60% of them seen just once. This sample comprised CD8+ T cells sorted from blood, obtained between weeks 55 and 65, from a patient treated with tofacitinib. The receptors derive from a human donor with alopecia areata.

The chain has TRBV6-5 and TRBJ2-7, with D possibly being TRBD1 (8 bases). Between the trimmed V and J ends, which lost 5 bases and 5 bases, there was a span of 16 bases. CDR1 and CDR2 from the germline V gene are MNHEY and SVGAGI. The CDR3 sequence is 14 residues long. CDR3 region: CASSGNRGRDEQYF. The CDR3 bases are TGTGCCAGCAGTGGGAACAGGGGGAGGGACGAGCAGTACTTC.

The chain is built from TRBV5-1 and TRBJ2-5, with D tentatively TRBD1 (6 bases). Germline loops: CDR1 SGHRS, CDR2 YFSETQ. Between the trimmed V and J ends, which lost 1 base and 5 bases, there was a span of 21 bases. This CDR3 region has 17 residues. CDR3: CASSLWAGDKDQETQYF. The DNA for the CDR3 is TGCGCCAGCAGCTTGTGGGCAGGGGATAAGGATCAGGAGACCCAGTACTTC.

The V and J genes are TRBV7-9 and TRBJ2-3, with D tentatively TRBD1 or TRBD2 (6 bases each). V lost 3 bases and J lost 4, with 11 bases in between. Germline V lookup: CDR1 SEHNR, CDR2 FQNEAQ (reference sequence). The CDR3 runs to 14 residues. The CDR3 loop is CASSFVGGSDTQYF. DNA for the CDR3: TGTGCCAGCAGCTTTGTGGGGGGCTCAGATACGCAGTATTTT.

V gene TRBV7-3 combines with J gene TRBJ1-6; tentatively, D is TRBD1 (5 bases). Trimming stripped 3 bases from V and 15 bases from J, with 12 bases between. Germline V lookup: CDR1 SGHTA, CDR2 FQGTGA. This CDR3 has 12 residues. The CDR3 is CASSFRDVYLHF. As DNA, the CDR3 is TGTGCCAGCAGCTTCCGGGACGTCTACCTCCACTTT.

A few counts support this clone. V and J are TRBV2 and TRBJ1-2; no reliable D call. CDR1 is SNHLY, CDR2 FYNNEI, per germline. The CDR3 totals 16 residues. V lost 6 bases and J 3 bases, leaving 20 bases between the germline ends. The CDR3 protein is CASSFIRVLFDYGYTF. CDR3 sequence (DNA): TGTGCCAGCAGCTTCATCCGGGTACTTTTCGACTATGGCTACACCTTC.

The genes are TRBV4-1 and TRBJ2-1, with 9 bases that match TRBD1. CDR3 length equals 16 residues. Germline V gives CDR1 MGHRA, CDR2 YSYEKL. The trim removed 4 bases at V and 5 bases at J, leaving 9 bases unmatched. In nucleotides, the CDR3 is TGCGCCAGCAGCCGGGGACAGGGCCTTCCTCACAATGAGCAGTTCTTC. Residues: CASSRGQGLPHNEQFF.

This clone has more than one count but fewer than ten. The genes are TRBV29-1 and TRBJ2-2, with D unclear. V was pared by 3 bases and J by 7 bases, with 9 bases between. The length of the CDR3 is 12 residues. Germline V gene data show CDR1 as SQVTM and CDR2 as ANQGSEA. CDR3 amino acids: CSVEWGSGELFF. The CDR3 coding sequence is TGCAGCGTTGAGTGGGGAAGCGGGGAGCTGTTTTTT.

Remarks on this clone: The identical CDR3 is also encoded by other nucleotide sequences in the sample. The J gene is TRBJ2-7, the V gene TRBV19, with D hard to call. Germline loops: CDR1 LNHDA, CDR2 SQIVND (reference sequence). CDR3 length equals 12 residues. The germline V and J ends were trimmed by 3 bases and 4 bases, with 7 bases remaining between them. The CDR3 loop is CASSIGTYEQYF. The DNA of the CDR3 is TGTGCCAGTAGTATCGGAACGTACGAGCAGTACTTC.

The V call is TRBV11-2, the J call TRBJ2-1; no reliable D call. V lost 0 bases and J lost 7, with 13 bases in between. The length of the CDR3 is 15 residues. In germline, CDR1 is SGHAT, CDR2 FQNNGV. CDR3 amino acids: CASSLDYGNRNEQFF. Here the CDR3 DNA reads TGTGCCAGCAGCTTAGATTATGGGAATAGGAATGAGCAGTTCTTC.

CDR3 region: CASSLVLEETQYF. In DNA, the CDR3 is TGCGCCAGCAGCTTGGTATTGGAAGAGACCCAGTACTTC. V is TRBV5-1 and J is TRBJ2-5; D gene unclear. Germline-derived CDR1 and CDR2 are SGHRS and YFSETQ. V gave up 0 bases and J gave up 3 bases, with 6 bases separating them. The CDR3 covers 13 residues.

This clone was observed once. The chain recombines TRBV15 with TRBJ1-1; TRBD1 agrees at 7 bases. Losses at the gene ends were 2 bases for V and 5 bases for J; bases not matched to a gene: 17. The CDR3 runs 18 residues. CDR1 and CDR2 from the germline V gene are LNHNV and YYDKDF (reference sequence). As DNA, the CDR3 is TGTGCCACCAGCAGATCACTTATATCACAGGGGCCCCGGACTGAAGCTTTCTTT. Translated: CATSRSLISQGPRTEAFF.

This clone was counted a single time. The gene calls are TRBV7-8 and TRBJ2-7, with TRBD2 identical over 8 bases. V shed 4 bases, J shed 0 bases, and the junction held 8 bases outside the gene matches. The germline gives CDR1 SGHVS, CDR2 FQNEAQ. CDR3 size: 16 residues. Here the CDR3 reads CASSSAGGLDSYEQYF. The CDR3 DNA follows: TGTGCCAGCAGCTCCGCGGGGGGTCTAGACTCCTACGAGCAGTACTTC.

This clone has more than one count but fewer than ten. CDR3 amino acids: CASSTATMTGGPPSEQYF. CDR3 in DNA: TGTGCCAGCAGTACCGCCACGATGACAGGGGGCCCACCATCCGAGCAGTACTTC. The chain combines TRBV2 with TRBJ2-7; TRBD1 agrees at 10 bases. Germline-derived CDR1 and CDR2 are SNHLY and FYNNEI. The CDR3 extends over 18 amino acids. The V and J ends lost 5 bases and 6 bases, in that order; junction bases with no gene match: 19.

This chain uses TRBV30 with TRBJ1-5; TRBD1 is a possible D gene (5 bases). From germline, CDR1 is GTSNPN and CDR2 SVGIG (reference sequence). V was shortened by 2 bases and J by 0 bases, with 8 bases between the two germline ends. There are 14 residues in the CDR3. CDR3 nucleotides: TGTGCCTGGAGTAACGGGGGTAGCAATCAGCCCCAGCATTTT. It specifies CAWSNGGSNQPQHF.

This clone was counted between two and nine times. The J gene is TRBJ1-1, the V gene TRBV10-3; D unclear. The CDR3 runs to 12 residues. V was clipped by 6 bases and J by 5 bases, with 10 bases between them. Germline lookup yields CDR1 ENHRY and CDR2 SYGVKD. CDR3 DNA sequence: TGTGCCATCAGCCCCACCATAACTGAAGCTTTCTTT. Translation gives CAISPTITEAFF.

This chain connects TRBV2 to TRBJ2-7; TRBD1 might be the D (5 bases). The V gene lost 6 bases and the J gene lost 2 bases, with 14 bases spanning the gap. CDR1 and CDR2 from the germline V gene are SNHLY and FYNNEI. The CDR3 sequence is 14 residues long. As DNA, the CDR3 is TGTGCCAGCAGGGGTCCGGTGGGGCCCTACGAGCAGTACTTC. Residues: CASRGPVGPYEQYF.

The V and J genes are TRBV5-1 and TRBJ2-4, with 10 bases that match TRBD1. Losses at the gene ends were 4 bases for V and 1 base for J; bases not matched to a gene: 20. This CDR3 spans 21 amino acids. CDR1 SGHRS and CDR2 YFSETQ come from the germline V gene. In nucleotides, the CDR3 is TGCGCCAGCAGCCTGGGCAAACGGGGACAGGGGATCGGGTGTGCCAAAAACATTCAGTACTTC. It codes for CASSLGKRGQGIGCAKNIQYF. Full variable domain (rest looked up from reference TRBV5-1 and TRBJ2-4): KAGVTQTPRYLIKTRGQQVTLSCSPISGHRSVSWYQQTPGQGLQFLFEYFSETQRNKGNFPGRFSGRQFSNSRSEMNVSTLELGDSALYLCASSLGKRGQGIGCAKNIQYFGAGTRLSVL.

The chain joins TRBV9 to TRBJ2-3; 9 positions agree with TRBD1. This CDR3 spans 15 amino acids. Germline lookup yields CDR1 SGDLS and CDR2 YYNGEE. V lost 3 bases, J lost 0 bases, and 2 bases stayed unmatched. CDR3 DNA: TGTGCCAGCAGCGCCGGGACAGGGAGCACAGATACGCAGTATTTT. Translated, it gives CASSAGTGSTDTQYF.

This clone was picked up a small number of times. At one of its ends the junction is not consistent with the germline gene, which may arise from a read error. The V and J genes are TRBV10-2 and TRBJ2-5; 7 bases are shared with TRBD2. In germline, CDR1 is WSHSY, CDR2 SAAADI. The CDR3 covers 13 residues. In DNA, the CDR3 is TGTGCCAGCAGTCCGACTAGCTGGGAGACCCAGTACTTC. This encodes CASSPTSWETQYF.

The chain carries TRBV5-6 and TRBJ1-2, with a tentative D call TRBD1 (5 bases). Trimming cost V 4 bases and J 8 bases, with 21 bases left between them. The CDR3 covers 15 residues. Germline V lookup: CDR1 SGHDT, CDR2 YYEEEE. The DNA of the CDR3 is TGTGCCAGCAGCCCCGGGACCGAATTCTGGTACGGCTACACCTTC. Its translation: CASSPGTEFWYGYTF.

Of note for this clone: This sample also contains other DNA sequences that code for the same CDR3. The chain carries TRBV5-1 and TRBJ2-7; perhaps TRBD1 as D (5 bases). V was cut by 2 bases and J by 0 bases, with 6 bases left in between. Germline assignment: CDR1 SGHRS and CDR2 YFSETQ. This CDR3 has 13 residues. CDR3 DNA: TGCGCCAGCAGCTTTGACAGCTCCTACGAGCAGTACTTC. This gives the protein CASSFDSSYEQYF.

This clone was picked up one time. The V call is TRBV29-1, the J call TRBJ2-7, with 12 bases matching TRBD2. The germline V gene encodes CDR1 SQVTM and CDR2 ANQGSEA. With V trimmed by 0 bases and J by 5 bases, 8 bases remained unmatched. This CDR3 contains 16 residues. Here the CDR3 DNA reads TGCAGCGTTGAAGATCCGCTAGCGGGGGGGCTTCACGAGCAGTACTTC. It encodes CSVEDPLAGGLHEQYF.